This TCR beta chain derives from a study of identifying expanded T cells in peripheral blood. Points on this clone: The target antigen is unknown.

The CDR3 runs 16 residues. TCRdb's table, derived via immunoSEQ multiplex PCR, lists solely in-frame clones and lacks some. The repertoire includes approximately 100,000 clones, about 83% of them detected once, and roughly 15% sits in the top ten. Study-level points and caveats: Approximately two-week clone count variance significantly increased as total template count grew. Differentially abundant clones: approximately 1.3 between replicates, about 16 at two to three weeks, approximately 19 at four.

The receptor comes from a person between 18 and 75 years old in good health. Sequences were obtained from blood. The chain recombines TRBV21-1 with TRBJ1-6. TRBV21-1 is an annotated pseudogene. The CDR3 loop is CATLRSGLPYNSPLHF. The CDR3 region has the DNA TGTGCCACCTTAAGGTCGGGCCTCCCCTATAATTCACCCCTCCACTTT.